This T cell receptor (beta chain) was identified in a study of blood T cell repertoires in COVID-19. Study-level information: PBMCs, B-cell-depleted T cells, or T cells were the source of the cDNA or gDNA that made up the material.

This CDR3 comprises 13 residues. Germline V gives CDR1 MNHNY, CDR2 SVGAGI (reference sequence). V dropped 7 bases and J dropped 4 bases, with 13 bases sitting between them. As originally analysed: Amplification of reference gene primers was used by the study to estimate nucleated cell counts. Assay used: immunoSEQ multiplex PCR; TCRdb lists only in-frame clones, some missing. V and J calls and clone size come straight from that table; D and trimming were deduced from the DNA. The table has 250,000 or so clones, about 80% seen once. This clone is a singleton in its sample. Material for sequencing was PBMCs or T cells enriched from blood (not recorded which). This receptor was identified in a man aged 60-69 years who had recovered from COVID-19. The gene calls are TRBV6-6 and TRBJ1-2, with D perhaps matching TRBD1 (6 bases). Here the CDR3 DNA reads TGTGCCAGCAAGGGGGACGGACCCTATGGCTACACCTTC. It is translated as CASKGDGPYGYTF.